This T cell receptor beta chain was recovered during a study of spatial heterogeneity in lung cancer. Study at large: Counts of TCR transcripts in tumor regions correlated strongly with a matched bulk RNA-seq T cell module score.

The CDR3 loop spans 13 amino acids. Trimming took 4 bases from V and 5 from J, leaving 9 bases between them. Per germline, CDR1 MNHEY and CDR2 SMNVEV (reference sequence). Study-wide findings and caveats: Around 7.4% of tumor T cells for alpha chains and 13% for beta chains were estimated to be covered. Expanded alpha and beta TCR counts within tumors tracked tumor mutation counts.

TCRdb called the 5' RACE reads again in MiXCR, with one record for every CDR3 protein. The sample has under 20,000 distinct CDR3 sequences, approximately 9.6% seen once; the top ten hold roughly 22%. On this clonotype: Its specificity is not known. A library made for alpha chains picked up this beta chain off target, so its size means little.

The sample's time point: sample taken at primary tumor resection. Donation came from approximately 69 patients with untreated early-stage non-small cell lung cancer. Sequencing covered unsorted whole RNA taken from tumor, nontumor lung or frozen PBMC. This TCR was recovered from a female donor with early-stage non-small cell lung cancer. Here the sequenced sample was lung tumor tissue, taken at surgery. This chain uses TRBV27 with TRBJ1-5; D not certain. CDR3 DNA: TGTGCCAGCAGTTCGACCCCCGATCAGCCCCAGCATTTT. This sequence encodes CASSSTPDQPQHF.